The rows below give T cell receptor beta chains drawn from one sample of a study of blood T cells in healthy people across ages. Each CDR3 protein gets one entry after TCRdb re-called the 5' RACE reads with MiXCR. The sample yields roughly 1,500,000 distinct CDR3 sequences, 42% seen once. Specimen: blood. The receptors stem from a woman in her late teens or twenties in good health. The CDR3 runs from the conserved cysteine through the conserved F or W. The order of the fields is D gene, J gene, V gene, CDR3 length, clone size, CDR3 DNA, CDR3 protein. The D gene is left open where the match is weak. Clone size is given for some rows only: seen once, a few or many times, or a class if the clone is expanded.

. TRBJ1-1 TRBV10-3 12 few TGTGCCATTGGTAGGGGGAACACTGAAGCTTTCTTT CAIGRGNTEAFF
. TRBJ2-2 TRBV4-1 14 . TGCGCCAGCCTCCCAAGGGCTTCCACCGGGGAGCTGTTTTTT CASLPRASTGELFF
TRBD1 TRBJ1-2 TRBV5-1 14 . TGCGCCAGCAGCGGCGAGTCAGGGGGCGTCGGCTACACCTTC CASSGESGGVGYTF
. TRBJ2-7 TRBV29-1 15 few TGCAGCGTCTACCAGGAGGGAGGATCCTACTACGAGCAGTACTTC CSVYQEGGSYYEQYF
. TRBJ1-4 TRBV28 13 . TGTGCCAGTTCTACAGGAGTTGCTGAAAAACTGTTTTTT CASSTGVAEKLFF
. TRBJ2-5 TRBV20-1 14 . TGCAGTGCTTTACAGAGTTTGGATCAAGAGACCCAGTACTTC CSALQSLDQETQYF
. TRBJ1-2 TRBV14 15 . TGTGCCAGCAGTCAAACCGACAGGAATCTCTATGGCTACACCTTC CASSQTDRNLYGYTF
TRBD1 TRBJ2-5 TRBV6-5 16 . TGTGCCAGCAGTTACCCTAAGACAGGGGGGCAGGAGACCCAGTACTTC CASSYPKTGGQETQYF
TRBD1 TRBJ1-5 TRBV4-1 17 . TGCGCCAGCAGCCTCGGGGAGGGGGCTCAATGGAGTCAGCCCCAGCATTTT CASSLGEGAQWSQPQHF
. TRBJ1-2 TRBV6-6 17 . TGTGCCAGCAGCCACAAATCCGTGGCGCCTGAGGGGGACGGCTACACCTTC CASSHKSVAPEGDGYTF
. TRBJ2-2 TRBV30 12 once TGTGCCCTACGACGGGGTGGCGGGGAGCTGTTTTTT CALRRGGGELFF
. TRBJ2-1 TRBV30 14 . TGTGCCTGGAGTGTAGGGGGGGCGACTGATGAGCAGTTCTTC CAWSVGGATDEQFF
. TRBJ2-1 TRBV12-5 16 . TGTGCTAGTGGTTTGGACTTTAGTAGCTCCTACAATGAGCAGTTCTTC CASGLDFSSSYNEQFF
. TRBJ2-5 TRBV9 15 . TGTGCCAGCAGCGTAGGAGGTTGGGCGGAAGAGACCCAGTACTTC CASSVGGWAEETQYF
. TRBJ1-5 TRBV12-3/TRBV12-4 13 . TGTGCCAGCAGTTGGTCCGGGAATCAGCCCCAGCATTTT CASSWSGNQPQHF
TRBD1 TRBJ2-5 TRBV29-1 13 many TGCAGCGTTACCGGGACAGTACAAGAGACCCAGTACTTC CSVTGTVQETQYF
. TRBJ1-2 TRBV20-1 13 . TGCAGTGCTAGAGATCTGTATGGCGGTGGCTACACCTTC CSARDLYGGGYTF
. TRBJ1-4 TRBV25-1 14 . TGTGCCAGCAGTGGAGGAGGGGCCGGGGAAAAACTGTTTTTT CASSGGGAGEKLFF
. TRBJ2-5 TRBV7-6 16 few TGTGCCAGCAGTACCCATCTCGCAGAGGGGTGGGAGACCCAGTACTTC CASSTHLAEGWETQYF
. TRBJ1-4 TRBV10-3 13 few TGTGCCATCAGTGGAGGGGTCAATGAAAAACTGTTTTTT CAISGGVNEKLFF
. TRBJ2-6 TRBV11-2 16 . TGTGCCAGCAGCTTAGTCCGTAGCTCTGGGGCCAACGTCCTGACTTTC CASSLVRSSGANVLTF
. TRBJ2-7 TRBV6-5 16 . TGTGCCAGCAGTTACTCAACTAGTAGTACTCTCTACGAGCAGTACTTC CASSYSTSSTLYEQYF
. TRBJ2-3 TRBV3-1 12 few TGTGCCAGCAGCCAAGGGTCGGGTACGCAGTATTTT CASSQGSGTQYF
. TRBJ1-6 TRBV12-3/TRBV12-4 14 few TGTGCCAGCAGGGAGGCCGAACGTAATTCACCCCTCCACTTT CASREAERNSPLHF
. TRBJ1-1 TRBV4-1 15 . TGCGCCAGCAGCCAAGATAATGAGGTGAACACTGAAGCTTTCTTT CASSQDNEVNTEAFF
TRBD1 TRBJ2-4 TRBV7-9 16 . TGTGCCAGCAGCCGGACAGGGGCCGGAGCCAAAAACATTCAGTACTTC CASSRTGAGAKNIQYF
TRBD2 TRBJ2-7 TRBV6-5 15 few TGTGCCAGCAGTTACGGGGCGGGGGGACTATACGAGCAGTACTTC CASSYGAGGLYEQYF
. TRBJ2-7 TRBV5-1 13 . TGCGCCAGCGCGTACGAAGGTCCCTACGAGCAGTACTTC CASAYEGPYEQYF
. TRBJ1-1 TRBV5-5 15 . TGTGCCAGCGCTCGCCTCCCGGGACTAGAGACTGAAGCTTTCTTT CASARLPGLETEAFF
TRBD1 TRBJ1-1 TRBV28 13 few TGTGCCAGCGCGACAGGGGGTAACACTGAAGCTTTCTTT CASATGGNTEAFF
. TRBJ2-3 TRBV21-1 15 many TGTGCCAGCAGCAATCGGGCAGGGCTCACAGATACGCAGTATTTT CASSNRAGLTDTQYF
. TRBJ1-2 TRBV20-1 15 . TGCAGTGCTAGACCCCTAGTGGGATGGGGCTATGGCTACACCTTC CSARPLVGWGYGYTF
. TRBJ2-1 TRBV7-8 14 . TGTGCCGGCAGCTTAGATAGCGCGTACAATGAGCAGTTCTTC CAGSLDSAYNEQFF
TRBD2 TRBJ2-1 TRBV5-1 17 . TGCGCCAGCAGCTTGGGCGGGGGGTCTAGCGCCTACAATGAGCAGTTCTTC CASSLGGGSSAYNEQFF
TRBD1 TRBJ1-5 TRBV12-3/TRBV12-4 15 . TGTGCCAGCAGTTGGGGGACAGGGAATAATCAGCCCCAGCATTTT CASSWGTGNNQPQHF
. TRBJ2-7 TRBV2 13 . TGTGCCAGCAGACCTGGGACAAAGCACGAGCAGTACTTC CASRPGTKHEQYF
TRBD1 TRBJ1-2 TRBV7-6 16 . TGTGCCAGCAGCTTAGTCGCGGGACAGGGGGCGGGTGGCTACACCTTC CASSLVAGQGAGGYTF